This TCR beta chain stems from a study of Graves' ophthalmopathy and Graves' hyperthyroidism. Overall study results and limits: Most expanded thyroid clonotypes above 0.001 frequency also appeared in blood.

Turning to this clonotype: Its specificity is not known.

For repertoire sequencing, the TCR beta CDR3 regions were amplified from RNA transcripts. HTBI primers served in a first-round RT-PCR, which a second-round multiplex PCR followed. Each CDR3 protein is one row after TCRdb ran MiXCR on the multiplex PCR reads. Here the sample spans around 1,000,000 distinct CDR3 sequences, about 35% being singletons. In this cohort, patients with other autoimmune diseases, uncontrolled infections, pregnancy or lactation were excluded. CDR3 length: 15 amino acids. The J segment lost 7 bases and the V segment lost 5 bases, leaving 9 bases of the junction unmatched. What was sequenced was peripheral blood or thyroid tissue (not recorded which). The genes are TRBV12-3 or TRBV12-4 and TRBJ2-2; 8 nucleotides align to TRBD1. This TCR derives from an adult man with Graves' hyperthyroidism. CDR3 DNA: TGTGCCAGCAGTCCGGACAGGGTTAAGATCGGGGAGCTGTTTTTT. It yields the protein CASSPDRVKIGELFF.